This TCR beta chain was observed in a study of T cell responses to AZD1222 COVID-19 vaccine. Profiled with immunoSEQ multiplex PCR; TCRdb holds only in-frame clones, not every one. The sample shows some 100,000 clones, approximately 90% of them seen only once. Study observations and caveats: All repertoire sampling was performed exclusively after the peak T cell response. Mostly white British, mostly female donors; authors suggested clonal diversity may be underestimated. In the spike-specific TCR repertoire, nearly half reportedly target unmutated variant regions. Spike-specific TCR breadth and depth grew following two AZD1222 doses.

Comments on this clone: Its matching antigen is unknown.

This CDR3 is built from 14 residues. CDR1 and CDR2 from the germline V gene are SQVTM and ANQGSEA. Deletions cut 1 base from V and 0 bases from J, with 6 bases between. The chain joins TRBV29-1 to TRBJ1-4; no reliable D call. This clonotype was sampled from an adult in good health. Sequencing was performed on peripheral blood, taken on day 0 of AZD1222 vaccination. The CDR3: CSVEGDATNEKLFF. CDR3 DNA sequence: TGCAGCGTTGAAGGAGATGCAACTAATGAAAAACTGTTTTTT.